In this sample, the clone carrying this TCR beta chain turned up many times. This CDR3 spans 14 amino acids. Germline-derived CDR1 and CDR2 are SNHLY and FYNNEI. Deletions cut 5 bases from V and 3 bases from J, with 14 bases between. TCRdb used MiXCR to reprocess the 5' RACE reads, holding one entry per CDR3 protein. The sample contains about 110,000 distinct CDR3 sequences, 13% to 15% of which appear only once. The source of the sample is a study of T-cell memory formation after mild COVID-19. As for the study in general: Each donor largely had its own TCR clusters.

The chain employs TRBV2 and TRBJ2-7, with a weak D call TRBD2 (6 bases). Specimen: PBMCs or a T cell subset sorted from them (not recorded which). The TCR originated in a man aged 18 to 30 who had mild COVID-19 (a few samples of this study predate the infection). Cell type and time point are not known. The CDR3 DNA is TGTGCCAGCAGTTCCGGGACTTTCGACTACGAGCAGTACTTC. Its translation: CASSSGTFDYEQYF.